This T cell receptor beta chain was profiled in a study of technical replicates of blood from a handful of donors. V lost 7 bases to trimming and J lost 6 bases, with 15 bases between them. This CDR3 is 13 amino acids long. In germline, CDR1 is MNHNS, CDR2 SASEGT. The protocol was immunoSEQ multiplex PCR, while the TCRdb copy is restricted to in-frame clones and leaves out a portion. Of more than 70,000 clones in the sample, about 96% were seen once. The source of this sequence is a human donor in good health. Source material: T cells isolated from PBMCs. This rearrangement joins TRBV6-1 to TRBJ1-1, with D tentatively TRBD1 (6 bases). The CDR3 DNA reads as TGTGCCAGCACTTCCCTGACAGGTCCTGAAGCTTTCTTT. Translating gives CASTSLTGPEAFF.